The 7 T cell receptor beta chains given below trace back to one sample, sequenced in a study of blood T cell repertoires in COVID-19. Measured with immunoSEQ multiplex PCR; TCRdb has only the in-frame clones, and not every one. The sample yields about 270,000 clones, approximately 90% seen once. Sequenced input: PBMCs or T cells enriched from blood (not recorded which). These receptors all come from a man in his forties who had been exposed to COVID-19.

The chain uses TRBV6-2 or TRBV6-3 and TRBJ2-7; 7 bases map to TRBD2. Germline CDR1 MNHEY, CDR2 SVGEGT. The CDR3 consists of 15 residues. With V trimmed by 0 bases and J by 3 bases, 5 bases remained unmatched. The CDR3 bases are TGTGCCAGCAGTTACTCGCATAGCGGGCTCTACGAGCAGTACTTC. It is translated as CASSYSHSGLYEQYF.

The V gene is TRBV5-1, the J gene TRBJ2-2; TRBD1 agrees at 9 bases. Germline V gives CDR1 SGHRS, CDR2 YFSETQ. Trimming took 4 bases from V and 7 from J; bases not matched to a gene: 8. The CDR3 has 15 residues. DNA for the CDR3: TGCGCCAGCAGCGAACAGGGGGCTTCGGGCGGGGAGCTGTTTTTT. Translating it yields CASSEQGASGGELFF.

V is TRBV2 and J is TRBJ2-1, with TRBD1 identical over 8 bases. The CDR3 extends over 14 amino acids. Unmatched junction bases numbered 7, after V lost 9 bases and J lost 3 bases. The germline V gene has CDR1 SNHLY and CDR2 FYNNEI. In nucleotides, the CDR3 is TGTGCCAGTGCGGACAGGGCATACTACAATGAGCAGTTCTTC. Translating gives CASADRAYYNEQFF.

The gene calls are TRBV5-1 and TRBJ2-1; TRBD2 might be the D (7 bases). With 4 bases removed from V and 8 bases from J, the gap between germline ends came to 16 bases. The CDR3 has 14 amino acids. Germline V gene sequence: CDR1 SGHRS, CDR2 YFSETQ. The CDR3 bases are TGCGCCAGCAGCCCAGGGGCGGGAGTCGATGAGCAGTTCTTC. Protein sequence: CASSPGAGVDEQFF.

The chain links TRBV4-1 to TRBJ1-5; no firm D call. V shed 2 bases and J shed 7 bases, with 21 bases lying between them. The CDR3 runs to 17 residues. Germline CDR1 is MGHRA and CDR2 is YSYEKL. The CDR3 reads CASSQSYEAGEEQPQHF. The CDR3 nucleotides are TGCGCCAGCAGCCAATCCTATGAGGCGGGTGAGGAGCAGCCCCAGCATTTT.

The chain uses TRBV19 and TRBJ1-5; 9 bases fit TRBD1. This CDR3 contains 13 residues. The germline V gene encodes CDR1 LNHDA and CDR2 SQIVND (reference sequence). The junction had 4 bases not matched to a gene; V was cut back by 6 bases and J by 7 bases. In DNA, the CDR3 is TGTGCCAGTAGGGGACAGGGCGGGCAGCCCCAGCATTTT. Amino acid sequence: CASRGQGGQPQHF.

The chain recombines TRBV19 with TRBJ2-7, with 8 bases identical to TRBD1. The CDR3 is made up of 13 amino acids. The V segment lost 8 bases and the J segment 4 bases; nucleotides outside the gene matches: 7. Germline CDR1 LNHDA, CDR2 SQIVND (reference sequence). As DNA, the CDR3 is TGTGCCAGTCTGGGGACAGGAGATTACGAGCAGTACTTC. Protein sequence: CASLGTGDYEQYF.